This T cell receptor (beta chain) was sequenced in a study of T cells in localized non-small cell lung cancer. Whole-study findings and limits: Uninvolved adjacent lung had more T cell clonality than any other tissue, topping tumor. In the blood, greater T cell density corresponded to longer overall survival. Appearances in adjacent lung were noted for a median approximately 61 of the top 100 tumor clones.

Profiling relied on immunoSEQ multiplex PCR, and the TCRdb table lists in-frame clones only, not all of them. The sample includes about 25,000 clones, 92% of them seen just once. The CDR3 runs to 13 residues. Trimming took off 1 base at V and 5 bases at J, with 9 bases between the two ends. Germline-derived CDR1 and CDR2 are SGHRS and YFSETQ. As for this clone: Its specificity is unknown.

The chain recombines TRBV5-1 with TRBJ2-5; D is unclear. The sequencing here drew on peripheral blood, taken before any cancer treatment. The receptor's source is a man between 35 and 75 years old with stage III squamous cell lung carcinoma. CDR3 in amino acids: CASSLWLGETQYF. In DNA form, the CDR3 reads TGCGCCAGCAGCTTGTGGCTCGGGGAGACCCAGTACTTC. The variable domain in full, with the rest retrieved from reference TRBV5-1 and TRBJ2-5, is KAGVTQTPRYLIKTRGQQVTLSCSPISGHRSVSWYQQTPGQGLQFLFEYFSETQRNKGNFPGRFSGRQFSNSRSEMNVSTLELGDSALYLCASSLWLGETQYFGPGTRLLVL.